The 14 T cell receptor beta chains in this list originate from one sample, sequenced in a study of shared clonotypes between healthy human individuals. As defined, naive CD8 cells were CD45RO-negative and positively selected for CCR7, with terminally differentiated effector memory CD45RA+ cells excluded. Method: immunoSEQ multiplex PCR; TCRdb's copy keeps in-frame clones and lacks some. The profile shows about 2.1 million clones, 80% to 95% of them singletons. Sequenced material: naive CD8+ T cells from PBMCs. The receptors here all came from a man aged 18-30 years in good health. Some clones in this sample may be carry-over from other donors' samples.

The chain couples TRBV4-1 to TRBJ2-7; D is undetermined. This CDR3 has 15 residues. V gave up 4 bases and J gave up 0 bases, with 13 bases separating them. The germline CDR1 and CDR2 sequences are MGHRA and YSYEKL. The CDR3 coding sequence is TGCGCCAGCAGCCCCATAGGGCCAAGCTCCTACGAGCAGTACTTC. Translated: CASSPIGPSSYEQYF.

The count of this clone is one. V gene TRBV9 combines with J gene TRBJ1-1; D uncertain. Trimming took off 3 bases at V and 3 bases at J, with 12 bases between the two ends. The CDR3 is 14 residues long. CDR1 and CDR2 (germline): SGDLS, YYNGEE. The CDR3 here is CASSGPAIDTEAFF. CDR3 DNA: TGTGCCAGCAGCGGGCCAGCAATTGACACTGAAGCTTTCTTT.

The chain uses TRBV5-1 and TRBJ2-7; D uncertain. The germline gives CDR1 SGHRS, CDR2 YFSETQ. This CDR3 spans 16 amino acids. V lost 4 bases and J 4 bases, leaving 21 bases between the germline ends. The CDR3 reads CASSPPPVYPRYEQYF. The CDR3 DNA is TGCGCCAGCAGCCCCCCACCCGTTTACCCGAGGTACGAGCAGTACTTC.

V gene TRBV4-2 combines with J gene TRBJ1-5; possibly TRBD1 for D (6 bases). V was cut by 4 bases and J by 2 bases, with 18 bases left in between. The CDR3 covers 17 residues. Per germline, CDR1 LGHNA and CDR2 YNFKEQ. The chain's CDR3 is CASSLEVGGDGNQPQHF. CDR3 in DNA: TGTGCCAGCAGCCTAGAAGTGGGGGGCGACGGCAATCAGCCCCAGCATTTT.

The chain joins TRBV27 to TRBJ2-1; 8 bases match TRBD1. CDR1 is MNHEY and CDR2 is SMNVEV in the germline V gene (reference sequence). With 0 bases clipped from V and 4 bases from J, the junction kept 5 bases outside the gene matches. CDR3 length equals 16 residues. This CDR3 is CASSLSRGTGYNEQFF. CDR3 nucleotides: TGTGCCAGCAGTTTATCCCGTGGGACAGGTTACAATGAGCAGTTCTTC.

About this clone: The same CDR3 also results from other DNA sequences found in this sample. This rearrangement joins TRBV5-1 to TRBJ2-3, with a possible D match to TRBD2 (6 bases). The CDR3 covers 15 residues. CDR1 and CDR2 from the germline V gene are SGHRS and YFSETQ. Trimming removed 0 bases from V and 0 bases from J, with 8 bases in between. In nucleotides, the CDR3 is TGCGCCAGCAGCTTGGTAGGAGGGAGCACAGATACGCAGTATTTT. As protein: CASSLVGGSTDTQYF.

A word on this clone: This sample also contains other DNA sequences that code for the same CDR3. This chain uses TRBV27 with TRBJ2-1, with D possibly being TRBD2 (6 bases). The CDR3 is 14 amino acids. The V gene's germline CDR1 is MNHEY and CDR2 SMNVEV (reference sequence). Trimming pared 2 bases from V and 7 bases from J, leaving 12 bases between. The CDR3 coding sequence is TGTGCCAGCAGTTTACTAGCGCTTAATAATGAGCAGTTCTTC. Translating it yields CASSLLALNNEQFF.

In its sample, this clone was seen once. The V call is TRBV4-2, the J call TRBJ2-2; D perhaps matches TRBD2 (6 bases). V shed 0 bases and J shed 8 bases, with 22 bases lying between them. This CDR3 contains 18 residues. CDR1 is LGHNA, CDR2 YNFKEQ, per germline. In nucleotides, the CDR3 is TGTGCCAGCAGCCAAGAACGAAGCGGCACGGAGGGTGGGGGGGAGCTGTTTTTT. It encodes CASSQERSGTEGGGELFF.

J is TRBJ2-7 and V is TRBV21-1; TRBD1 reflects the table's D call only, with no check against the DNA. TRBV21-1 is tagged as a pseudogene. The CDR3 runs to 18 residues. The CDR3 here is CASSKDLAEAGLIYEQYF. The CDR3 coding sequence is TGTGCCAGCAGCAAAGACCTGGCGGAAGCAGGGTTGATCTACGAGCAGTACTTC.

V and J are TRBV7-6 and TRBJ2-7; no reliable D call. Germline CDR1 reads SGHVS; CDR2 reads FNYEAQ. V lost 5 bases to trimming and J lost 4 bases, with 12 bases between them. The CDR3 is 13 amino acids. This chain's CDR3 is CASSPRQAYEQYF. DNA of the CDR3: TGTGCCAGCAGCCCTAGACAAGCGTACGAGCAGTACTTC.

This CDR3 reads CASSLLEGGGNEQFF. The CDR3 nucleotides read TGTGCCAGCAGCCTCCTAGAAGGGGGAGGCAATGAGCAGTTCTTC. This chain connects TRBV9 to TRBJ2-1, with D perhaps TRBD1 or TRBD2 (6 bases each). The CDR3 totals 15 residues. CDR1 SGDLS and CDR2 YYNGEE come from the germline V gene. V lost 4 bases and J 6 bases, leaving 17 bases between the germline ends. The complete variable domain, with remaining parts taken from reference TRBV9 and TRBJ2-1, reads DSGVTQTPKHLITATGQRVTLRCSPRSGDLSVYWYQQSLDQGLQFLIQYYNGEERAKGNILERFSAQQFPDLHSELNLSSLELGDSALYFCASSLLEGGGNEQFFGPGTRLTVL.

This sequence joins TRBV28 and TRBJ2-2; no reliable D call. The ends were cut back, 3 bases at V and 0 bases at J, with 8 bases in the middle. This CDR3 spans 15 amino acids. Germline CDR1 is MDHEN and CDR2 is SYDVKM. CDR3 DNA sequence: TGTGCCAGCAGTTTTAAGTATCCGAACACCGGGGAGCTGTTTTTT. This encodes CASSFKYPNTGELFF.

The chain joins TRBV29-1 to TRBJ2-7; D not resolved. V was shortened by 4 bases and J by 4 bases, with 11 bases between the two germline ends. Germline CDR1 is SQVTM and CDR2 is ANQGSEA. The CDR3 spans 12 residues. The CDR3 loop reads CSVGAGKYEQYF. The CDR3 DNA sequence: TGCAGCGTTGGGGCAGGAAAATACGAGCAGTACTTC.

The gene calls are TRBV19 and TRBJ2-3, with 9 bases fitting TRBD1. The V segment lost 4 bases and the J segment 0 bases; nucleotides outside the gene matches: 5. Germline CDR1 reads LNHDA; CDR2 reads SQIVND (reference sequence). This CDR3 region has 16 residues. The CDR3 DNA reads TGTGCCAGTAGTACTGGGACAGGGCCAAGCACAGATACGCAGTATTTT. This sequence encodes CASSTGTGPSTDTQYF.